This T cell receptor beta chain was retrieved from a study of T cell responses to AZD1222 COVID-19 vaccine. Overall study results and limits: The study sampled repertoires only after the peak T cell response.

The method was immunoSEQ multiplex PCR; TCRdb's version includes in-frame clones alone and lacks a portion of them. The table lists around 130,000 clones, 75% to 95% of them singletons. On this clone: The antigen remains undetermined.

The sample consisted of peripheral blood, taken 28 days after the second AZD1222 dose. This receptor was taken from an adult who received the AZD1222 COVID-19 vaccine.

CDR3 residues: CASRRNRPGNTIYF. The CDR3 DNA reads TGTGCCAGCAGGCGGAACAGGCCCGGAAACACCATATATTTT. The chain carries TRBV5-5 and TRBJ1-3, with D possibly being TRBD1 (5 bases). The CDR3 is made up of 14 amino acids. The V gene's germline CDR1 is SGHKS and CDR2 YYEKEE (reference sequence). Trimming took off 5 bases at V and 4 bases at J, with 13 bases between the two ends.